These T cell receptor beta chains were read from a single sample in a study of CD8 T cells in Susac syndrome. TCRdb reanalysed the immunoSEQ multiplex PCR reads using MiXCR and keeps one entry per CDR3 protein. The sample contains about 60,000 distinct CDR3 sequences, more than 80% of which appear only once. The sample consisted of CD8+ T cells from PBMCs. The receptors come from a human donor in good health. Each CDR3 is given with its conserved first and last residue. Fields, in order: V gene, D gene, clone size, J gene, CDR3 DNA, CDR3 protein. The D gene is left open where the match is weak. Rows give clone size only sometimes, using once, few, many, or a class for an expanded clone.

TRBV11-3	-	-	TRBJ2-1	TGTGCCAGCAGCTTAGATATGAGCTCCTACAATGAGCAGTTCTTC	CASSLDMSSYNEQFF
TRBV29-1	TRBD1	-	TRBJ1-1	TGCAGCTCCTGGACAGGGCAGAACACTGAAGCTTTCTTT	CSSWTGQNTEAFF
TRBV2	-	-	TRBJ1-4	TGTGCCAGCACCAGACCAGGATCTAATGAAAAACTGTTTTTT	CASTRPGSNEKLFF
TRBV7-2	TRBD1	-	TRBJ2-7	TGTGCCAGCAGCTTTCTAGGGACAGGGACCTACGAGCAGTACTTC	CASSFLGTGTYEQYF
TRBV7-8	TRBD2	-	TRBJ2-6	TGTGCCAGCAGCTTAGTGGTACTAGCGGGGGTGTCTGGGGCCAACGTCCTGACTTTC	CASSLVVLAGVSGANVLTF
TRBV6-5	-	-	TRBJ1-1	TGTGCCAGCAGTCCCACAGGGTTCATGAACACTGAAGCTTTCTTT	CASSPTGFMNTEAFF
TRBV19	TRBD2	-	TRBJ2-1	TGTGCCAGTACAAGCGGGGGCTGGGATGAGCAGTTCTTC	CASTSGGWDEQFF
TRBV12-3/TRBV12-4	-	few	TRBJ2-7	TGTGCCAGCAGTGTAGGATACGAGCAGTACTTC	CASSVGYEQYF
TRBV27	-	-	TRBJ1-1	TGTGCCAGCAGTTTATATGGGGATCCCACTGAAGCTTTCTTT	CASSLYGDPTEAFF
TRBV12-3/TRBV12-4	TRBD1	-	TRBJ2-5	TGTGCCAGCAGTTTAGCCCCGGGACAGGGGGTCGGATGGGAGACCCAGTACTTC	CASSLAPGQGVGWETQYF
TRBV10-2	-	-	TRBJ1-5	TGCGCCAGCATGGCGTCATACAATCAGCCCCAGCATTTT	CASMASYNQPQHF
TRBV7-9	-	-	TRBJ2-7	TGTGCCAGCAGCCCATTCCGACGTTACGAGCAGTACTTC	CASSPFRRYEQYF
TRBV5-4	-	-	TRBJ2-6	TGTGCCAGCAGTTGGGACGACTCTGGGGCCAACGTCCTGACTTTC	CASSWDDSGANVLTF
TRBV20-1	-	-	TRBJ1-5	TGCAGTGCTAGAGATCGGGCAGTACTAGTCTATAGCAATCAGCCCCAGCATTTT	CSARDRAVLVYSNQPQHF
TRBV12-3/TRBV12-4	TRBD2	-	TRBJ2-3	TGTGCCAGCAACCGTCTAGCGGGGGGAGCAGATACGCAGTATTTT	CASNRLAGGADTQYF
TRBV6-5	-	-	TRBJ1-5	TGTGCCAGCAGTTACTCGAGCACAGGGATGGGTCAGCCCCAGCATTTT	CASSYSSTGMGQPQHF
TRBV7-8	TRBD1	-	TRBJ2-5	TGTGCCAGCAGCATCGACAGGGAAGAGACCCAGTACTTC	CASSIDREETQYF
TRBV9	-	-	TRBJ1-4	TGTGCCAGCAGCGTTCTAGGGGACCCAACTAATGAAAAACTGTTTTTT	CASSVLGDPTNEKLFF
TRBV7-8	-	-	TRBJ1-1	TGTGCCAGCAGCTCCCCGGGGGGCACTGAAGCTTTCTTT	CASSSPGGTEAFF
TRBV6-4	TRBD2	-	TRBJ2-3	TGTGCCAGCAGTCGGACTAGCGGGGTTTCAGATACGCAGTATTTT	CASSRTSGVSDTQYF
TRBV25-1	-	-	TRBJ2-5	TGTGCCAGCAGTCCGATGGGGGGACAAGAGACCCAGTACTTC	CASSPMGGQETQYF
TRBV20-1	-	-	TRBJ2-7	TGCAGTGCCACCGACAGAATTAGTTCCTACGAGCAGTACTTC	CSATDRISSYEQYF
TRBV7-9	-	few	TRBJ1-1	TGTGCCAGCAGCACCTACACTGAAGCTTTCTTT	CASSTYTEAFF